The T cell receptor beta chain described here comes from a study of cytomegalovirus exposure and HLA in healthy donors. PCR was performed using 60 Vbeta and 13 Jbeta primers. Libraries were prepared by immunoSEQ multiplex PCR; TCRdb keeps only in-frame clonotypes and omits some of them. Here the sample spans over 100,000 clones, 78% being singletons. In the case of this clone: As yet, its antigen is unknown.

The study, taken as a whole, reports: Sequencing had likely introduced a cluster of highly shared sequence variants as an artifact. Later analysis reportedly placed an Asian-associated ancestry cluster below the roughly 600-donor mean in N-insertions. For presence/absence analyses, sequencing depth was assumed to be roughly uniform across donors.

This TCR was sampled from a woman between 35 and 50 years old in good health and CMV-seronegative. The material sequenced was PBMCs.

The CDR3 coding sequence is TGTGCCTGGAGTGTGACAGAAACCGGGGAGCTGTTTTTT. Residues: CAWSVTETGELFF. V usage is TRBV30 and J usage is TRBJ2-2; D is perhaps TRBD1 (5 bases). V lost 0 bases to trimming and J lost 5 bases, with 7 bases between them. The germline gives CDR1 GTSNPN, CDR2 SVGIG (reference sequence). The CDR3 covers 13 residues.